This T cell receptor beta chain derives from a study of blood T cell repertoires in COVID-19. The wider study: The cDNA or gDNA used as material had been derived from T cells, B-cell-depleted T cells, or PBMCs.

The CDR3 totals 22 residues. The repertoire was sequenced with immunoSEQ multiplex PCR; TCRdb's copy has only in-frame clones and lacks some. This table has 50,000 to 60,000 clones, 70% to 90% appearing once. This rearrangement joins TRBV21-1 to TRBJ1-5; the table's D call, TRBD1, has no DNA check behind it. TRBV21-1 is tagged as a pseudogene. The sequenced sample was peripheral blood. This receptor was obtained from a human donor in a cohort sampled during active COVID-19. CDR3 amino acids: CASSKALYLGAHGPLINQPQHF. The CDR3 region has the DNA TGTGCCAGCAGCAAAGCGCTTTATCTGGGGGCGCACGGCCCTCTAATCAATCAGCCCCAGCATTTT.